This T cell receptor beta chain comes out of a study of CD4 T cells in relation to SARS-CoV-2 and coronaviruses. The overall study: PBMCs were cultured with antigen for approximately nine days before TCR beta sequencing.

TCRdb's table, derived via immunoSEQ multiplex PCR, lists solely in-frame clones and lacks some. The sample has just under 20,000 clones; approximately 81% are singletons. Turning to this clone: Its cognate antigen is unknown.

CD4+ T cells from unexposed donors were obtained before the COVID-19 pandemic (2011-2018). Isolation of CD4+ T cells took place after about 9 days in culture. Cells permitting, SARS-CoV-2 S/N and four cold-coronavirus spikes were tested on unexposed-donor CD4+ T cells. The CDR3 is 14 amino acids. The germline V gene encodes CDR1 MGHRA and CDR2 YSYEKL. Trimming removed 2 bases from V and 4 bases from J; junction bases left unmatched: 4. V usage is TRBV4-1 and J usage is TRBJ1-2; 7 bases map to TRBD1. The TCR originated in a human donor in good health. Sequencing was done on a sample of CD4+ T cells from PBMCs, cultured in vitro. The CDR3 reads CASSQRDRAYGYTF. Here the CDR3 DNA reads TGCGCCAGCAGCCAACGGGACAGAGCCTATGGCTACACCTTC.